Listed here are 2 T cell receptor beta chains from one sample, sequenced in a study of cytotoxic CD8 clonotypes in ibrutinib-treated CLL. This table comes from immunoSEQ multiplex PCR, and its TCRdb copy is limited to in-frame clones, with some not included. The sample records about 160,000 clones, more than 65% being singletons. The sample was PBMCs, taken after 12 months of ibrutinib treatment. The source of these receptors is a human donor with chronic lymphocytic leukemia.

V and J are TRBV19 and TRBJ2-1; TRBD2 aligns across 11 bases. The CDR3 spans 17 residues. The junction had 6 bases not matched to a gene; V was cut back by 5 bases and J by 0 bases. CDR1 LNHDA and CDR2 SQIVND come from the germline V gene (reference sequence). CDR3 coding DNA: TGTGCCAGTAGTCGAAGACTAGCGGGAAGCTCCTACAATGAGCAGTTCTTC. This translates into CASSRRLAGSSYNEQFF.

CDR3 sequence: CASSFQLQNTGELFF. CDR3 coding DNA: TGTGCCAGCTCATTCCAATTACAGAACACCGGGGAGCTGTTTTTT. This sequence joins TRBV18 and TRBJ2-2, with D unclear. The CDR3 sequence is 15 residues long. Trimming cost V 5 bases and J 1 base, with 11 bases left between them. Germline assignment: CDR1 KGHSH and CDR2 LQKENI.